The 24 T cell receptor beta chains in this list originate from one sample, sequenced in a study of blood T cell repertoires in COVID-19. Generated by immunoSEQ multiplex PCR, the TCRdb table keeps only in-frame clones and is missing some. The sample records approximately 65,000 clones, about 81% being singletons. The sequencing sample was made of peripheral blood. These receptors all stem from a man of 80 years or more with acute or convalescent COVID-19.

This rearrangement joins TRBV9 to TRBJ2-5, with 10 bases identical to TRBD1. Germline lookup yields CDR1 SGDLS and CDR2 YYNGEE. This CDR3 has 16 residues. Losses at the gene ends were 0 bases for V and 5 bases for J; bases not matched to a gene: 7. The DNA for the CDR3 is TGTGCCAGCAGCGTAGGCTGGGGACAGGGGATGGAGACCCAGTACTTC. Protein: CASSVGWGQGMETQYF.

The V and J genes are TRBV13 and TRBJ2-5; 16 nucleotides agree with TRBD2. The germline V gene encodes CDR1 PRHDT and CDR2 FYEKMQ (reference sequence). V lost 4 bases to trimming and J lost 7 bases; unmatched junction nucleotides: 6. This CDR3 is 16 amino acids long. CDR3 protein: CASSSPGTSGRGTQYF. CDR3 nucleotides: TGTGCCAGCAGCTCCCCCGGGACTAGCGGGAGGGGGACCCAGTACTTC. Based on the CDR3 plus reference TRBV13 and TRBJ2-5, the full variable domain is AAGVIQSPRHLIKEKRETATLKCYPIPRHDTVYWYQQGPGQDPQFLISFYEKMQSDKGSIPDRFSAQQFSDYHSELNMSSLELGDSALYFCASSSPGTSGRGTQYFGPGTRLLVL.

The V and J genes are TRBV9 and TRBJ1-3; 7 bases map to TRBD1. The CDR3 is made up of 16 amino acids. After removal of 3 bases from V and 0 bases from J, the junction contained 6 bases not matched to a gene. Germline CDR1 reads SGDLS; CDR2 reads YYNGEE. CDR3 nucleotide sequence: TGTGCCAGCAGCGCTACAGGGGAGCGCTCTGGAAACACCATATATTTT. The encoded protein is CASSATGERSGNTIYF.

The chain couples TRBV7-6 to TRBJ2-2; D call uncertain. The V and J ends lost 4 bases and 5 bases respectively, with 17 bases between them. The CDR3 contains 16 residues. The germline V gene encodes CDR1 SGHVS and CDR2 FNYEAQ. The CDR3 DNA reads as TGTGCCAGCAGCTCCGAGTCAGGCGTTTGGACCGGGGAGCTGTTTTTT. Translating gives CASSSESGVWTGELFF.

V gene TRBV27 combines with J gene TRBJ2-3, with 10 bases that match TRBD2. The CDR3 is 14 residues long. Looked up from germline, CDR1 is MNHEY and CDR2 is SMNVEV (reference sequence). Trimming at V came to 8 bases and at J to 4 bases, leaving 6 bases not matched to a gene. The CDR3 sequence is CASGSGGAPDTQYF. As DNA, the CDR3 is TGTGCCAGCGGCAGCGGGGGGGCCCCAGATACGCAGTATTTT.

The chain employs TRBV18 and TRBJ1-5; no clear D. The CDR3 totals 14 residues. Germline-derived CDR1 and CDR2 are KGHSH and LQKENI. V gave up 3 bases and J gave up 5 bases, with 11 bases separating them. The CDR3 is CASSPLAADQPQHF. CDR3 bases: TGTGCCAGCTCACCTTTGGCGGCAGATCAGCCCCAGCATTTT.

The J gene is TRBJ2-5, the V gene TRBV10-3; 7 bases match TRBD1. The ends lost 6 bases at V and 0 bases at J; junction bases unmatched: 1. CDR1 is ENHRY and CDR2 is SYGVKD in the germline V gene. The CDR3 covers 13 residues. The CDR3: CAISGQDQETQYF. The CDR3 DNA reads TGTGCCATCAGCGGACAGGACCAAGAGACCCAGTACTTC.

This chain uses TRBV3-1 (or the pseudogene TRBV3-2) with TRBJ2-3; D not resolved. Trimming shortened V by 4 bases and J by 0 bases, and 8 bases separated the two germline ends. Germline V gene data show CDR1 as LGHDT and CDR2 as YNNKEL (reference sequence). This CDR3 is built from 14 residues. The CDR3, as DNA: TGTGCCAGCAGCCTCAGCGTTAGCACAGATACGCAGTATTTT. The encoded protein is CASSLSVSTDTQYF.

The chain employs TRBV5-4 and TRBJ1-4, with D unresolved. CDR3 length: 12 amino acids. Trimming stripped 0 bases from V and 12 bases from J, with 9 bases between. Germline values: CDR1 SGHNT, CDR2 YYREEE (reference sequence). Here the CDR3 reads CASSLGGAELFF. CDR3 nucleotides: TGTGCCAGCAGCTTGGGGGGAGCGGAACTGTTTTTT.

This clone was observed a handful of times. The chain combines TRBV6-6 with TRBJ2-7; no firm D call. V was shortened by 3 bases and J by 0 bases, with 6 bases between the two germline ends. Per germline, CDR1 MNHNY and CDR2 SVGAGI (reference sequence). The CDR3 runs to 13 residues. In nucleotides, the CDR3 is TGTGCCAGCAGTTATTCGAGCTCCTACGAGCAGTACTTC. This translates into CASSYSSSYEQYF.

This chain links TRBV27 with TRBJ2-2, with 11 bases fitting TRBD1. V was clipped by 6 bases and J by 4 bases; unmatched bases: 4. The CDR3 sequence is 15 residues long. From germline, CDR1 is MNHEY and CDR2 SMNVEV (reference sequence). CDR3 loop: CASSIGTGGTGELFF. The DNA for the CDR3 is TGTGCCAGCAGCATCGGGACAGGGGGCACCGGGGAGCTGTTTTTT.

The J gene is TRBJ1-3, the V gene TRBV19, with D uncertain. Trimming removed 5 bases from V and 0 bases from J, with 8 bases in between. CDR1 and CDR2 from the germline V gene are LNHDA and SQIVND (reference sequence). The CDR3 covers 14 residues. CDR3 residues: CASSQLISGNTIYF. CDR3 DNA: TGTGCCAGTAGTCAGTTGATCTCTGGAAACACCATATATTTT.

The chain employs TRBV6-5 and TRBJ2-3; tentative D call: TRBD2 (6 bases). The CDR3 totals 12 residues. The germline V and J ends were trimmed by 4 bases and 6 bases, with 8 bases remaining between them. CDR1 and CDR2 from the germline V gene are MNHEY and SVGAGI. The CDR3, as DNA: TGTGCCAGCAGTTCTCGGGGGGATACGCAGTATTTT. Amino acid sequence: CASSSRGDTQYF.

Here the CDR3 reads CASSQGAGEKLFF. DNA for the CDR3: TGTGCCAGCAGCCAAGGGGCAGGTGAAAAACTGTTTTTT. The chain recombines TRBV3-1 (or the pseudogene TRBV3-2) with TRBJ1-4; D not certain. The ends were cut back, 1 base at V and 7 bases at J, with 7 bases in the middle. Germline CDR1 reads LGHDT; CDR2 reads YNNKEL (reference sequence). This CDR3 contains 13 residues.

This chain joins TRBV6-5 and TRBJ2-2; weak D call: TRBD1 (5 bases). CDR1 MNHEY and CDR2 SVGAGI come from the germline V gene. Trimming cost V 8 bases and J 5 bases, with 15 bases left between them. This CDR3 has 14 residues. CDR3 amino acids: CASSGQGGTGELFF. As DNA, the CDR3 is TGTGCCAGCTCGGGCCAGGGTGGGACCGGGGAGCTGTTTTTT.

This chain connects TRBV30 to TRBJ2-7; 8 positions match TRBD1. With V trimmed by 2 bases and J by 0 bases, 6 bases remained unmatched. The CDR3 sequence is 15 residues long. Germline V gives CDR1 GTSNPN, CDR2 SVGIG (reference sequence). The CDR3 coding sequence is TGTGCCTGGAGTCAGGACAGGGCTCTCTCCTACGAGCAGTACTTC. It yields the protein CAWSQDRALSYEQYF.

The rearrangement uses TRBV2 and TRBJ2-7, with a possible D match to TRBD1 (5 bases). Trimming left V 6 bases short and J 2 bases short, with 14 bases between. Germline values: CDR1 SNHLY, CDR2 FYNNEI. The CDR3 has 14 amino acids. CDR3 in amino acids: CASSTSQGPYEQYF. In nucleotides, the CDR3 is TGTGCCAGCAGCACGTCTCAGGGCCCCTACGAGCAGTACTTC. The full variable domain, with the rest looked up from reference TRBV2 and TRBJ2-7, is EPEVTQTPSHQVTQMGQEVILRCVPISNHLYFYWYRQILGQKVEFLVSFYNNEISEKSEIFDDQFSVERPDGSNFTLKIRSTKLEDSAMYFCASSTSQGPYEQYFGPGTRLTVT.

This clone was picked up a small number of times. The V and J genes are TRBV28 and TRBJ2-3, with 7 nucleotides matching TRBD2. The CDR3 is 15 amino acids. V was clipped by 7 bases and J by 2 bases; unmatched bases: 9. Looked up from germline, CDR1 is MDHEN and CDR2 is SYDVKM. The CDR3 region is CASTSPGLPTDTQYF. DNA of the CDR3: TGTGCCAGCACATCTCCGGGACTACCCACAGATACGCAGTATTTT.

This clone showed up just once. This chain links TRBV3-1 (or the pseudogene TRBV3-2) with TRBJ1-4; no firm D call. This CDR3 comprises 15 residues. The germline V gene has CDR1 LGHDT and CDR2 YNNKEL (reference sequence). Trimming left V 4 bases short and J 5 bases short, with 14 bases between. The chain's CDR3 is CASSLTRVGNEKLFF. The CDR3 DNA reads TGTGCCAGCAGCCTGACTAGGGTCGGGAATGAAAAACTGTTTTTT.

The chain recombines TRBV16 with TRBJ2-7; 14 positions match TRBD2. The CDR3 has 17 residues. The germline CDR1 and CDR2 sequences are KGHSY and FQNENV. V trimming: 3 bases; J trimming: 5 bases; junction bases outside the gene matches: 9. The chain's CDR3 is CASSQGLAGAGPHEQYF. CDR3 nucleotide sequence: TGTGCCAGCAGCCAGGGACTAGCGGGAGCCGGGCCCCACGAGCAGTACTTC.

V gene TRBV6-5 combines with J gene TRBJ1-3, with D possibly matching TRBD1 (5 bases). The CDR3 runs 14 residues. Deletions cut 6 bases from V and 10 bases from J, with 19 bases between. Germline lookup yields CDR1 MNHEY and CDR2 SVGAGI. This CDR3 is CASSRQPKLGTIYF. The DNA of the CDR3 is TGTGCCAGCAGCCGACAGCCCAAGCTTGGGACCATATATTTT.

This clone was seen a few times. The sample holds other DNA sequences that translate to the same CDR3. V is TRBV19 and J is TRBJ1-5; TRBD1 matches 7 bases. With 5 bases clipped from V and 2 bases from J, the junction kept 6 bases outside the gene matches. CDR1 LNHDA and CDR2 SQIVND come from the germline V gene (reference sequence). The CDR3 is 15 residues long. This CDR3 is CASSLTGTGNQPQHF. The CDR3 DNA is TGTGCCAGTAGTCTGACAGGGACAGGCAATCAGCCCCAGCATTTT.

This clone has ten or more counts. The V gene is TRBV3-1 (or the pseudogene TRBV3-2), the J gene TRBJ2-7, with TRBD2 as a possible D gene (5 bases). Germline-derived CDR1 and CDR2 are LGHDT and YNNKEL (reference sequence). The CDR3 is 16 amino acids. V lost 1 base and J lost 4, with 17 bases in between. The DNA of the CDR3 is TGTGCCAGCAGCCAAGGCCGAGACTATACACCGTACGAGCAGTACTTC. It translates to CASSQGRDYTPYEQYF.

This clone has only a few counts. V and J are TRBV6-2 or TRBV6-3 and TRBJ2-2; possibly TRBD2 for D (6 bases). The germline gives CDR1 MNHEY, CDR2 SVGEGT. The CDR3 is made up of 14 amino acids. The V end lost 2 bases, the J end lost 5 bases, and 9 bases lay between the germline ends. CDR3 loop: CASSYLGGTGELFF. The CDR3 DNA is TGTGCCAGCAGTTACCTCGGGGGAACCGGGGAGCTGTTTTTT.